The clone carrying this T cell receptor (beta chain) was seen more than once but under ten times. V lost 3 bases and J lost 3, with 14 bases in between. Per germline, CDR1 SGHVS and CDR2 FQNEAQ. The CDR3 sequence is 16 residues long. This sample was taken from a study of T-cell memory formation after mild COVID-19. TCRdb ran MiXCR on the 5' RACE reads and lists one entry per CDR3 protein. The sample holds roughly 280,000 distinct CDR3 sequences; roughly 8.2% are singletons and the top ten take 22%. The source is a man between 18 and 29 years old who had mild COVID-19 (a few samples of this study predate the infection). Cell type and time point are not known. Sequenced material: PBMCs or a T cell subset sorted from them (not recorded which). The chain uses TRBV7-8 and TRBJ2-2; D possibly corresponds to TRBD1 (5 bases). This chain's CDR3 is CASSFNPGFYTGELFF. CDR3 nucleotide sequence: TGTGCCAGCAGCTTTAACCCAGGGTTTTACACCGGGGAGCTGTTTTTT. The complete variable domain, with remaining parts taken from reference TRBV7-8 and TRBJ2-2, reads GAGVSQSPRYKVAKRGQDVALRCDPISGHVSLFWYQQALGQGPEFLTYFQNEAQLDKSGLPSDRFFAERPEGSVSTLKIQRTQQEDSAVYLCASSFNPGFYTGELFFGEGSRLTVL.